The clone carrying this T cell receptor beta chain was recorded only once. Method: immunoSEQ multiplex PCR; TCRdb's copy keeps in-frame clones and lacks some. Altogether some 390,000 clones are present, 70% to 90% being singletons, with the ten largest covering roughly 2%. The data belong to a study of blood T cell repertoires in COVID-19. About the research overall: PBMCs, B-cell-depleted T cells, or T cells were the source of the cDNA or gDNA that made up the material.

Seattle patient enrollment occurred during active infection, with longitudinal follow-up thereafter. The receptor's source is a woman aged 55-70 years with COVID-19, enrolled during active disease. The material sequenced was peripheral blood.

The CDR3 coding sequence is TGTGCCAGCAGCGCCCAGGGAGGGGACTATGGCTACACCTTC. Its protein product is CASSAQGGDYGYTF. This chain joins TRBV11-2 and TRBJ1-2; D is perhaps TRBD1 (5 bases). Germline V gives CDR1 SGHAT, CDR2 FQNNGV. CDR3 size: 14 residues. V shed 5 bases and J shed 3 bases, with 13 bases lying between them.